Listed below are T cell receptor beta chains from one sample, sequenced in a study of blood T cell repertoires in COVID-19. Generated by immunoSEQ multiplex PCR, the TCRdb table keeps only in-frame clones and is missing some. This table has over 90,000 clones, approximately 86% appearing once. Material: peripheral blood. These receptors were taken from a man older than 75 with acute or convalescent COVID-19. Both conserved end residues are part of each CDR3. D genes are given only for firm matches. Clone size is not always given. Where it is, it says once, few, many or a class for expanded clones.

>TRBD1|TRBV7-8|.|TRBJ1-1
CASRGDSENTEAFF
TGTGCCAGCAGGGGGGACAGCGAGAACACTGAAGCTTTCTTT
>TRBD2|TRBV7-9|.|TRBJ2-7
CASSLVGGWRTAPSYEQYF
TGTGCCAGCAGCTTAGTGGGAGGGTGGCGGACGGCCCCCTCCTACGAGCAGTACTTC
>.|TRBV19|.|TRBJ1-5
CASSIGEGIVQPQHF
TGTGCCAGTAGTATTGGGGAGGGGATCGTTCAGCCCCAGCATTTT
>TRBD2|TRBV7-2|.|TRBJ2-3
CASSRAGVGTDTQYF
TGTGCCAGCAGTAGAGCGGGAGTCGGCACAGATACGCAGTATTTT
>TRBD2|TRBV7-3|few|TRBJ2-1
CASSLSGTPGNEQFF
TGTGCCAGCAGCCTTAGCGGGACTCCGGGGAATGAGCAGTTCTTC
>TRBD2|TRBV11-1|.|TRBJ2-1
CASSFLTSGSFDEQFF
TGTGCCAGCAGCTTCCTAACTAGCGGGAGTTTCGATGAGCAGTTCTTC
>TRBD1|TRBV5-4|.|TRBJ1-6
CASSFRTGDNSPLHF
TGTGCCAGCAGCTTCCGGACAGGAGATAATTCACCCCTCCACTTT
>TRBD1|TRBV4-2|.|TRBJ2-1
CASTTGQEIYNEQFF
TGTGCCAGCACCACCGGACAGGAGATCTACAATGAGCAGTTCTTC
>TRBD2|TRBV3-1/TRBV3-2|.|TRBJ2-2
CASSPGLAGTGELFF
TGTGCCAGCAGCCCAGGACTAGCCGGCACCGGGGAGCTGTTTTTT
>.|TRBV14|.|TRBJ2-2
CASSTINRNTGELFF
TGTGCCAGCAGCACTATTAACCGTAACACCGGGGAGCTGTTTTTT
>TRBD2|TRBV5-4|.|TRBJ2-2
CASSPEPVAGATGELFF
TGTGCCAGCAGCCCGGAACCTGTAGCGGGAGCCACCGGGGAGCTGTTTTTT
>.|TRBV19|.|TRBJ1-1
CASSTLLEAFF
TGTGCCAGTAGTACCTTGTTGGAAGCTTTCTTT
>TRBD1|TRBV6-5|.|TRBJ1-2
CASSSRDRGQGYTF
TGTGCCAGCAGTTCCCGCGACAGGGGGCAGGGCTACACCTTC
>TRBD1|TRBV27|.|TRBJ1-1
CASSRTGADTEAFF
TGTGCCAGCAGTCGGACAGGGGCGGACACTGAAGCTTTCTTT
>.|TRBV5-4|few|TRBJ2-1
CASSLGSGTYNEQFF
TGTGCCAGCAGCTTGGGTAGCGGAACCTACAATGAGCAGTTCTTC
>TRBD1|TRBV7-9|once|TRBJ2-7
CASISPDRGSYEQYF
TGTGCCAGCATCTCCCCGGACAGGGGTTCCTACGAGCAGTACTTC
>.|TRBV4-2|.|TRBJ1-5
CASSQEVQGLLTNQPQHF
TGTGCCAGCAGCCAAGAGGTCCAGGGTTTACTCACGAATCAGCCCCAGCATTTT
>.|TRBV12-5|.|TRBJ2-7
CASGLVGLGDYEQYF
TGTGCTAGTGGTTTGGTCGGACTCGGGGACTACGAGCAGTACTTC
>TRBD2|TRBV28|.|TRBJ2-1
CASSPGGLANKEQFF
TGTGCCAGCAGCCCCGGAGGACTAGCCAATAAGGAGCAGTTCTTC
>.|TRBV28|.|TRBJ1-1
CASSRGWTEAFF
TGTGCCAGCAGCAGGGGATGGACTGAAGCTTTCTTT
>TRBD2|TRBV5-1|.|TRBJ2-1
CASSFSGTSSNEQFF
TGCGCCAGCAGCTTTTCCGGGACTAGTTCCAATGAGCAGTTCTTC
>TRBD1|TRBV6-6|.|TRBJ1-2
CASSPGQGMGDYGYTF
TGTGCCAGCAGCCCCGGACAGGGGATGGGAGACTATGGCTACACCTTC
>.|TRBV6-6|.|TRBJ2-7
CASRYGQFAYEQYF
TGTGCCAGCAGGTATGGCCAATTCGCCTACGAGCAGTACTTC
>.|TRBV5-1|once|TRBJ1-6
CASSSIQGNSPLHF
TGCGCCAGCAGCTCAATACAGGGTAACTCACCCCTCCACTTT
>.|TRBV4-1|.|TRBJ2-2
CASSQESAANTGELFF
TGCGCCAGCAGCCAAGAAAGCGCCGCGAACACCGGGGAGCTGTTTTTT
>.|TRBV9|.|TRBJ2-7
CASSVAGADYEQYF
TGTGCCAGCAGCGTAGCAGGGGCGGACTACGAGCAGTACTTC
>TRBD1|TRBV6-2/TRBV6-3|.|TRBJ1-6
CASSSGTGPRSPLHF
TGTGCCAGCAGTTCCGGGACAGGGCCCCGTTCACCCCTCCACTTT
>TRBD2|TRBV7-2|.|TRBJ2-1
CASSLLGTSGNNEQFF
TGTGCCAGCAGCTTGTTAGGGACTAGCGGGAACAATGAGCAGTTCTTC
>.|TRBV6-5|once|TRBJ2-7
CASSRGNEQYF
TGTGCCAGCAGTCGTGGCAACGAGCAGTACTTC
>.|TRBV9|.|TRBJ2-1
CASSNGQPRAFAYNEQFF
TGTGCCAGCAGCAACGGACAGCCTCGGGCGTTCGCCTACAATGAGCAGTTCTTC
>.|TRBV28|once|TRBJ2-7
CASSFGDRQDEQYF
TGTGCCAGCAGTTTTGGGGATCGACAGGACGAGCAGTACTTC
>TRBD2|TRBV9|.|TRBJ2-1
CASSVGPSGDRNEQFF
TGTGCCAGCAGCGTAGGTCCTAGCGGGGACCGCAATGAGCAGTTCTTC
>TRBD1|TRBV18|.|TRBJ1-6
CASSPETGDNSPLHF
TGTGCCAGCTCACCGGAGACAGGGGACAATTCACCCCTCCACTTT
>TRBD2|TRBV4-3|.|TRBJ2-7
CASSQAGDSYEQYF
TGCGCCAGCAGCCAGGCGGGGGATTCCTACGAGCAGTACTTC
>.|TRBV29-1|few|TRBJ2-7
CSVGTSGSWEQYF
TGCAGCGTTGGGACTTCTGGCTCATGGGAGCAGTACTTC
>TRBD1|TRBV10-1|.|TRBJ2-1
CARRVRGISYNEQFF
TGCGCCAGGCGGGTCAGGGGGATCTCCTACAATGAGCAGTTCTTC
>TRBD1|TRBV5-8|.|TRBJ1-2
CASSSSGTGGYYGYTF
TGTGCCAGCAGCTCGTCCGGGACAGGGGGCTACTATGGCTACACCTTC
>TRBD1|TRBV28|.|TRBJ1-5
CASSYPQGAHQPQHF
TGTGCCAGCAGTTACCCGCAGGGGGCCCATCAGCCCCAGCATTTT
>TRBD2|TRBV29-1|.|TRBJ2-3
CSVDSGSGSTDTQYF
TGCAGCGTAGACAGCGGGAGTGGGTCCACAGATACGCAGTATTTT
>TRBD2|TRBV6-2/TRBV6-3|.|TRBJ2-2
CASSSPVIAGTNTGELFF
TGTGCCAGCAGTTCCCCGGTGATAGCGGGAACTAACACCGGGGAGCTGTTTTTT
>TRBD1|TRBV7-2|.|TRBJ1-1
CASSFHPTGTGGTEAFF
TGTGCCAGCAGCTTTCACCCCACCGGGACAGGGGGCACTGAAGCTTTCTTT
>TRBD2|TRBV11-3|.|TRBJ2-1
CASSSSGRVNNEQFF
TGTGCCAGCAGCTCGAGCGGGAGAGTTAACAATGAGCAGTTCTTC
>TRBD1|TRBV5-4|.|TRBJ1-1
CASSLGQGIGEAFF
TGTGCCAGCAGCTTGGGACAGGGTATTGGTGAAGCTTTCTTT
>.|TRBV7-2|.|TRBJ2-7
CASSPARAGHDSYEQYF
TGTGCCAGCAGCCCGGCCCGAGCGGGACACGACTCCTACGAGCAGTACTTC
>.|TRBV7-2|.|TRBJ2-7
CASSLGGRGGYEQYF
TGTGCCAGCAGCTTAGGCGGCAGGGGAGGGTACGAGCAGTACTTC
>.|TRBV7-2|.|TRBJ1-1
CASSLVLQGLTEAFF
TGTGCCAGCAGCTTAGTACTACAGGGTTTGACTGAAGCTTTCTTT
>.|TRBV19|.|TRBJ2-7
CASSPRGEASYEQYF
TGTGCCAGTAGTCCCAGGGGAGAGGCGTCCTACGAGCAGTACTTC
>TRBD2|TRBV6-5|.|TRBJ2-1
CASSSPSGSYNEQFF
TGTGCCAGCAGTTCCCCCAGCGGGAGCTACAATGAGCAGTTCTTC
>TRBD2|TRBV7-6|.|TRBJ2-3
CASSPGTSGGTDTQYF
TGTGCCAGCAGCCCAGGGACTAGCGGTGGCACAGATACGCAGTATTTT